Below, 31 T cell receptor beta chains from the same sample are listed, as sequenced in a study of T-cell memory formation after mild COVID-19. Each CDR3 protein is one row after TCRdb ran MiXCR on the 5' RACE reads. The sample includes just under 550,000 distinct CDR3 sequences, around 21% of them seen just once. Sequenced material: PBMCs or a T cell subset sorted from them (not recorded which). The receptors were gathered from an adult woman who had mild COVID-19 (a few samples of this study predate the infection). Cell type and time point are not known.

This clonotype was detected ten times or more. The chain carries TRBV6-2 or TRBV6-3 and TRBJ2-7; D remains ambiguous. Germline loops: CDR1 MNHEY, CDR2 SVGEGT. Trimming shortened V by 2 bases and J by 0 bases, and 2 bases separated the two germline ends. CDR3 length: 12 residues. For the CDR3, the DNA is TGTGCCAGCAGTTACGACTCCTACGAGCAGTACTTC. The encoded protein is CASSYDSYEQYF.

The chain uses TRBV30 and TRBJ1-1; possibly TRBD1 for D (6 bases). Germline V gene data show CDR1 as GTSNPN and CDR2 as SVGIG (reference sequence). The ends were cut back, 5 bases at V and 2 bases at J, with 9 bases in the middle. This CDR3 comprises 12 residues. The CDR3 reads CAWDRHNTEAFF. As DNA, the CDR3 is TGTGCCTGGGACAGGCATAACACTGAAGCTTTCTTT.

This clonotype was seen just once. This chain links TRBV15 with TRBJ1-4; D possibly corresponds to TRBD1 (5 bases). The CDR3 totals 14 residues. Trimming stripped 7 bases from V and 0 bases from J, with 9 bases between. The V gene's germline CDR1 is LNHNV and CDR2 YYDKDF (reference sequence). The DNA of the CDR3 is TGTGCCACCAAGAGACAGACAACTAATGAAAAACTGTTTTTT. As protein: CATKRQTTNEKLFF.

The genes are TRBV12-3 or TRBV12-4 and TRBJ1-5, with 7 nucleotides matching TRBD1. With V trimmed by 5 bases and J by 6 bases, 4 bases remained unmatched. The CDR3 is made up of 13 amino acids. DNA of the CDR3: TGTGCCAGCAGTATCGCAGGGGGTCAGCCCCAGCATTTT. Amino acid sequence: CASSIAGGQPQHF.

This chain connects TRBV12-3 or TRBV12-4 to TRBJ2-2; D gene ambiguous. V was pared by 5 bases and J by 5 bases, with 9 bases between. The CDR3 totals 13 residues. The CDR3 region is CASSPAVTGELFF. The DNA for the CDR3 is TGTGCCAGCAGTCCAGCAGTGACCGGGGAGCTGTTTTTT.

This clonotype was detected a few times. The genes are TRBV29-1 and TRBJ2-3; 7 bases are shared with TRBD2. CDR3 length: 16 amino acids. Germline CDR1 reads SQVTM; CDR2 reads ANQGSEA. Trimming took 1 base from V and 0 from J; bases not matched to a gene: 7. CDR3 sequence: CSVEGLTSFSTDTQYF. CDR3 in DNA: TGCAGCGTTGAAGGCCTGACTAGCTTTAGCACAGATACGCAGTATTTT.

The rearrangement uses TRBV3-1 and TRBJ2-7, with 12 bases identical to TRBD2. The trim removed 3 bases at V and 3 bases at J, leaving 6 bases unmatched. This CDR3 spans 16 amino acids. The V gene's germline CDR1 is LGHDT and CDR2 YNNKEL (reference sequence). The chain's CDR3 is CASSHLTSGGIYEQYF. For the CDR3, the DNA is TGTGCCAGCAGCCACCTTACTAGCGGGGGGATCTACGAGCAGTACTTC.

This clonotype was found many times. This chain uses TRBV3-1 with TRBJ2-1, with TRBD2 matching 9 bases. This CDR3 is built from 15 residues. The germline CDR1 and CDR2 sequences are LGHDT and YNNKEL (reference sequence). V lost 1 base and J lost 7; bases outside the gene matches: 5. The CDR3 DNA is TGTGCCAGCAGCCAAGGCGGGGGGGCCACAAATGAGCAGTTCTTC. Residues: CASSQGGGATNEQFF.

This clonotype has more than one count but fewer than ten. The CDR3 DNA is TGTGCCAGCAGCGTAGGAGCGGGCAATTCCTACAATGAGCAGTTCTTC. Translating gives CASSVGAGNSYNEQFF. The chain links TRBV9 to TRBJ2-1; a weak D match, TRBD2 (6 bases). Trimming cost V 0 bases and J 1 base, with 11 bases left between them. CDR3 length equals 16 residues. Looked up from germline, CDR1 is SGDLS and CDR2 is YYNGEE.

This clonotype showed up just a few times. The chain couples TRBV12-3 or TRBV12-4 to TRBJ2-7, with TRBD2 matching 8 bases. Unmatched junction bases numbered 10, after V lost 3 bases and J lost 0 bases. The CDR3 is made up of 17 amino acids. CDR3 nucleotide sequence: TGTGCCAGCAGTTTGATCGTTGTAGCGGGGCTCTCCTACGAGCAGTACTTC. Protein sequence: CASSLIVVAGLSYEQYF.

The CDR3 loop reads CASTSGDRGGTQYF. Here the CDR3 DNA reads TGTGCCAGTACCTCAGGCGACAGGGGTGGGACCCAGTACTTC. The V and J genes are TRBV19 and TRBJ2-5; the match to TRBD1 covers 8 bases. The germline CDR1 and CDR2 sequences are LNHDA and SQIVND (reference sequence). CDR3 length: 14 amino acids. The trim removed 7 bases at V and 7 bases at J, leaving 11 bases unmatched. The full variable domain, its missing parts supplied by reference TRBV19 and TRBJ2-5, is DGGITQSPKYLFRKEGQNVTLSCEQNLNHDAMYWYRQDPGQGLRLIYYSQIVNDFQKGDIAEGYSVSREKKESFPLTVTSAQKNPTAFYLCASTSGDRGGTQYFGPGTRLLVL.

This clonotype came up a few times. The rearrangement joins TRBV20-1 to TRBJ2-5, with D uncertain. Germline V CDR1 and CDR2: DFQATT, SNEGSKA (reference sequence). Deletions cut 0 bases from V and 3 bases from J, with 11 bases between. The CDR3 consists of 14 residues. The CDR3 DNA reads TGCAGTGCTAGAGAATTTTGGGCCGAAGAGACCCAGTACTTC. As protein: CSAREFWAEETQYF.

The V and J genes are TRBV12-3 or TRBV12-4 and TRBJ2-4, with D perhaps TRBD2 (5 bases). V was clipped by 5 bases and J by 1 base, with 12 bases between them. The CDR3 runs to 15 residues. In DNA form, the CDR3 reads TGTGCCAGCAGTCGTCTAGCTTCGGCCAAAAACATTCAGTACTTC. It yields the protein CASSRLASAKNIQYF.

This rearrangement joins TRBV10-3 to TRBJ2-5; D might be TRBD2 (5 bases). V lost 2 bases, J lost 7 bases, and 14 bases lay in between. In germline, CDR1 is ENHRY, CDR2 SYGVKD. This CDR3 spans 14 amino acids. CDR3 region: CAISEDRARGTQYF. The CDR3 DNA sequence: TGTGCCATCAGTGAGGATCGGGCTCGGGGGACCCAGTACTTC.

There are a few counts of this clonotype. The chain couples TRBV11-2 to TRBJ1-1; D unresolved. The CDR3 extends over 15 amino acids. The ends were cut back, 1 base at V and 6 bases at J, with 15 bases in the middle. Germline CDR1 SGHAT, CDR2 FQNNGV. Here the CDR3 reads CASSLVRTGFSEAFF. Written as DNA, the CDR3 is TGTGCCAGCAGCTTAGTCCGGACCGGGTTTTCTGAAGCTTTCTTT. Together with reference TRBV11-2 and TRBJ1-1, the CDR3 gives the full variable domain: EAGVAQSPRYKIIEKRQSVAFWCNPISGHATLYWYQQILGQGPKLLIQFQNNGVVDDSQLPKDRFSAERLKGVDSTLKIQPAKLEDSAVYLCASSLVRTGFSEAFFGQGTRLTVV.

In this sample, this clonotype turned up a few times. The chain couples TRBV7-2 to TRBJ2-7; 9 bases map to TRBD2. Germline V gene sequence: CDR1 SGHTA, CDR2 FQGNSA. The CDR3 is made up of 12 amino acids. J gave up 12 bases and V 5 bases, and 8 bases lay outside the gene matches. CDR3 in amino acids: CASSLGTSSPYF. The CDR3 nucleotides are TGTGCCAGCAGCCTCGGGACTAGCTCTCCGTACTTC.

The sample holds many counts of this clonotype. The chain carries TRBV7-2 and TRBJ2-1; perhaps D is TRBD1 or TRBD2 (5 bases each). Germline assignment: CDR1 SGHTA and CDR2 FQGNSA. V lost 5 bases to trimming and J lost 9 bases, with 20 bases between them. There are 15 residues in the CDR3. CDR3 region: CASSTEGRSGPEQFF. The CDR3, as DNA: TGTGCCAGCAGCACCGAAGGCAGGTCGGGGCCTGAGCAGTTCTTC.

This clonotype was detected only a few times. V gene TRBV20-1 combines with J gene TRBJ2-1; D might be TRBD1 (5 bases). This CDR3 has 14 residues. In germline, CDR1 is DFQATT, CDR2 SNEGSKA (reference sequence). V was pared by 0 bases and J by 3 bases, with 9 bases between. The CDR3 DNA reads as TGCAGTGCTAGAGATCCCGACAGCTACAATGAGCAGTTCTTC. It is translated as CSARDPDSYNEQFF.

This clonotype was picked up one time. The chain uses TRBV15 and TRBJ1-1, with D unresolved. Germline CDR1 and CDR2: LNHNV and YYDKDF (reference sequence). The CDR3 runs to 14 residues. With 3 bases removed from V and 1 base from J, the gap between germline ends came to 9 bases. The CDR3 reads CATSSKLENTEAFF. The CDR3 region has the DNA TGTGCCACCAGCAGTAAGTTGGAGAACACTGAAGCTTTCTTT.

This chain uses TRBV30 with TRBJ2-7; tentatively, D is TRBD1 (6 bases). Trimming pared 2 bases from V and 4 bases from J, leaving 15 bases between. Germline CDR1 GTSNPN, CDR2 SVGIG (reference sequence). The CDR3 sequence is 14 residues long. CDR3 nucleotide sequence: TGTGCCTGGAGTTTACGGACAGTATATTACGAGCAGTACTTC. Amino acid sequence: CAWSLRTVYYEQYF. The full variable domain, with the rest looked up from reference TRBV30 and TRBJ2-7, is SQTIHQWPATLVQPVGSPLSLECTVEGTSNPNLYWYRQAAGRGLQLLFYSVGIGQISSEVPQNLSASRPQDRQFILSSKKLLLSDSGFYLCAWSLRTVYYEQYFGPGTRLTVT.

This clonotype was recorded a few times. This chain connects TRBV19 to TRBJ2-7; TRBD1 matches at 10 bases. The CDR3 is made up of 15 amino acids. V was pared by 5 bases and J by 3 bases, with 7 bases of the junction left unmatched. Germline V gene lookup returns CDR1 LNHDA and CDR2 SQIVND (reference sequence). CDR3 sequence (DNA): TGTGCCAGTAGTTCAGGACAGGGGGAATACTACGAGCAGTACTTC. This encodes CASSSGQGEYYEQYF.

The CDR3 DNA reads as TGTGCCAGCAGACCCCGGGACGTTCATACCTCTGGGGCCAACGTCCTGACTTTC. The encoded protein is CASRPRDVHTSGANVLTF. The rearrangement links TRBV7-9 to TRBJ2-6; tentatively, D is TRBD1 or TRBD2 (5 bases each). The CDR3 spans 18 residues. Germline CDR1 and CDR2: SEHNR and FQNEAQ (reference sequence). Trimming took 6 bases from V and 0 from J, leaving 18 bases between them.

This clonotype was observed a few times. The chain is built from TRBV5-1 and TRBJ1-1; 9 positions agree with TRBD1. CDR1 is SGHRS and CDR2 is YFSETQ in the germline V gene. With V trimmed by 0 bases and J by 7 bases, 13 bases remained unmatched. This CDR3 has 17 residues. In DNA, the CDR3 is TGCGCCAGCAGCTTGGTTCCTTTGGGACAGGGATTGAATGAAGCTTTCTTT. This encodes CASSLVPLGQGLNEAFF.

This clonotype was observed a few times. CDR3 in DNA: TGCGCCAGCAGCCCCCGACTAGCGGGCACCGGGGAGCTGTTTTTT. This sequence encodes CASSPRLAGTGELFF. The rearrangement links TRBV4-1 to TRBJ2-2, with TRBD2 identical over 10 bases. V lost 4 bases to trimming and J lost 4 bases; unmatched junction nucleotides: 3. Germline CDR1 reads MGHRA; CDR2 reads YSYEKL. CDR3 size: 15 residues.

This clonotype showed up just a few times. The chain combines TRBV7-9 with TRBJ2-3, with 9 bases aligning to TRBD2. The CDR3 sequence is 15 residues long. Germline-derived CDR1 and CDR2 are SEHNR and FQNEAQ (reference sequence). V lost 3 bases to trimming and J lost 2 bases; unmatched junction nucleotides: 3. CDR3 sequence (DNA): TGTGCCAGCAGCTTCCTAGCGGGGTTCACAGATACGCAGTATTTT. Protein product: CASSFLAGFTDTQYF.

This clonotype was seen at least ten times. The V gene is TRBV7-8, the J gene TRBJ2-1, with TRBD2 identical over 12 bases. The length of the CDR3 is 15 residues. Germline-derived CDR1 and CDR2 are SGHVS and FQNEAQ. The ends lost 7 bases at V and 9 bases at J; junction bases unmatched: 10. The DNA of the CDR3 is TGTGCCAGCAAGGATCTAGCGGGGGGGCCGAGTGAGCAGTTCTTC. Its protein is CASKDLAGGPSEQFF. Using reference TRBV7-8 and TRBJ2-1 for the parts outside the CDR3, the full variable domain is GAGVSQSPRYKVAKRGQDVALRCDPISGHVSLFWYQQALGQGPEFLTYFQNEAQLDKSGLPSDRFFAERPEGSVSTLKIQRTQQEDSAVYLCASKDLAGGPSEQFFGPGTRLTVL.

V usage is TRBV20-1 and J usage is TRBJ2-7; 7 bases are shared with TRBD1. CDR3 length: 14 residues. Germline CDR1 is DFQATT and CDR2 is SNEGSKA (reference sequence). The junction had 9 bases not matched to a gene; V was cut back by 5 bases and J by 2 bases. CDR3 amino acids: CSAPDRKLTYEQYF. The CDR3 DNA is TGCAGTGCTCCGGACAGGAAACTAACCTACGAGCAGTACTTC.

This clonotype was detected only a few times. The CDR3 DNA follows: TGCGCCAGCAGGCCAAGCTCTGGGGCCAACGTCCTGACTTTC. This sequence encodes CASRPSSGANVLTF. V gene TRBV5-1 combines with J gene TRBJ2-6; D uncertain. The CDR3 contains 14 residues. V was clipped by 5 bases and J by 0 bases, with 6 bases between them. The V gene's germline CDR1 is SGHRS and CDR2 YFSETQ. Filled out from reference TRBV5-1 and TRBJ2-6, the complete variable domain reads KAGVTQTPRYLIKTRGQQVTLSCSPISGHRSVSWYQQTPGQGLQFLFEYFSETQRNKGNFPGRFSGRQFSNSRSEMNVSTLELGDSALYLCASRPSSGANVLTFGAGSRLTVL.

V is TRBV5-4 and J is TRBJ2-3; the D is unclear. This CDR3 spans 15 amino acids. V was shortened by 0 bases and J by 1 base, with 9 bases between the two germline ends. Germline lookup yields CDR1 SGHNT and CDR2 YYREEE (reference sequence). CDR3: CASSLVAPGTDTQYF. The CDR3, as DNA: TGTGCCAGCAGCTTGGTAGCCCCGGGCACAGATACGCAGTATTTT.

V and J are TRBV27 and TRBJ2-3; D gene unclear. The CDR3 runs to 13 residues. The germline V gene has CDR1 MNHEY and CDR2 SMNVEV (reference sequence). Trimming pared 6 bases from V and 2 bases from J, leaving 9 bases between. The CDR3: CASSPTYTDTQYF. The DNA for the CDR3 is TGTGCCAGCAGCCCCACCTACACAGATACGCAGTATTTT.

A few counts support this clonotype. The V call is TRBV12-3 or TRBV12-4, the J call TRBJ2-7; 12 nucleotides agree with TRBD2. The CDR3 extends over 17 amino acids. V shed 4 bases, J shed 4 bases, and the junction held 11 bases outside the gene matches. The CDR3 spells CASSSTSGGYLRYEQYF. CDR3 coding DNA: TGTGCCAGCAGTTCGACTAGCGGGGGCTACCTTAGGTACGAGCAGTACTTC.